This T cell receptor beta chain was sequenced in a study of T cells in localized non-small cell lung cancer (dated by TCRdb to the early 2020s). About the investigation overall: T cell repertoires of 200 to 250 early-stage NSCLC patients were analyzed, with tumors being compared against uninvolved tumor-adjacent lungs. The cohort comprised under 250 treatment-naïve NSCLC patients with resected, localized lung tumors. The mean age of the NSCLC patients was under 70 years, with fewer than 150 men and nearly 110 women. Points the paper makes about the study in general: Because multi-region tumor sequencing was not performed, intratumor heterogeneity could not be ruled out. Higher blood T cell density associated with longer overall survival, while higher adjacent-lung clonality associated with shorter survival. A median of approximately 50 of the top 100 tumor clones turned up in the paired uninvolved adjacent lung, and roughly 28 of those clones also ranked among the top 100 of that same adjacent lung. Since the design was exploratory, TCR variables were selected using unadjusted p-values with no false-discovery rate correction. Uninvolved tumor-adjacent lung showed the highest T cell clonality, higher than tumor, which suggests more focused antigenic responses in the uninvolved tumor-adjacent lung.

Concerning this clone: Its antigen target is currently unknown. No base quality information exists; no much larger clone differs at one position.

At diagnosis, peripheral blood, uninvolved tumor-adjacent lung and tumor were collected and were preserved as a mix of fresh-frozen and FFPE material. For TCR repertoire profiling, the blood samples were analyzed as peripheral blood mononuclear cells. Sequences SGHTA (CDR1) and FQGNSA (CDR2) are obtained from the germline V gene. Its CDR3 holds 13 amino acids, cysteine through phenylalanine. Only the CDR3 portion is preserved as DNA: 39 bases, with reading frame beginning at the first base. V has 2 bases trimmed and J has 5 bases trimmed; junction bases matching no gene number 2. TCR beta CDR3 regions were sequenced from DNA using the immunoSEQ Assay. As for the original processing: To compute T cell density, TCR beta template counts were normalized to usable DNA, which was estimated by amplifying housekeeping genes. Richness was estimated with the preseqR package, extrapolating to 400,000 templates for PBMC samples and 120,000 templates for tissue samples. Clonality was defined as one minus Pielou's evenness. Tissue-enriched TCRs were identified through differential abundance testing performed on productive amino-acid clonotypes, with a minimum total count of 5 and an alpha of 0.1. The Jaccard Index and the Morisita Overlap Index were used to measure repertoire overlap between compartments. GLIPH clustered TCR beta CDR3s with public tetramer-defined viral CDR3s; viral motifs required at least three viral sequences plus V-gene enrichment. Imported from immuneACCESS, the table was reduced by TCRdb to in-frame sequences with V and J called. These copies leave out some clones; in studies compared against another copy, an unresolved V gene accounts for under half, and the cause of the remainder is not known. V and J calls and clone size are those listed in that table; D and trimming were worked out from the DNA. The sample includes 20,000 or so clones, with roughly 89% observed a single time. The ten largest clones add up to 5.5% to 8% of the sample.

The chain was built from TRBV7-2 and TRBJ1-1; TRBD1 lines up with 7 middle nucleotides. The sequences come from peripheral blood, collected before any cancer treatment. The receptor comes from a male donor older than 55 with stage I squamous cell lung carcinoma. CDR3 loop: CASSLQGGTEAFF. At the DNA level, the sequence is TGTGCCAGCAGCTTACAGGGGGGGACTGAAGCTTTCTTT.